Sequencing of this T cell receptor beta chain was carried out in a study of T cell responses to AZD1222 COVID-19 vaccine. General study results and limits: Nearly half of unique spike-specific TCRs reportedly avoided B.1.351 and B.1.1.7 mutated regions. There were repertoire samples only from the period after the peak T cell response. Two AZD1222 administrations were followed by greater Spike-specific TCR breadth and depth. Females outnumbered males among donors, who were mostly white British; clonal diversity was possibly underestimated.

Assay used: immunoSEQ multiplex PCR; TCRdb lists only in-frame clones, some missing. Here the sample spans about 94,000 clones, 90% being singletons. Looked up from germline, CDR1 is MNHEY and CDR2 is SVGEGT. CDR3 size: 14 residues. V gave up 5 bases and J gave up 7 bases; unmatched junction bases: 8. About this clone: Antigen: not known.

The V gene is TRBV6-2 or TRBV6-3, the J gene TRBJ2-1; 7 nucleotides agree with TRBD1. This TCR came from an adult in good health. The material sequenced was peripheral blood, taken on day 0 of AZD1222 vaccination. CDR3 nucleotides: TGTGCCAGCAGTCTTTTGACAGGGTCGAATGAGCAGTTCTTC. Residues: CASSLLTGSNEQFF.